This TCR beta chain was sequenced for a study of T cell clonotyping in hematopoietic cell transplantation. Study-wide points: Pathologically expanded recipient clonotypes increased progressively from day 30 to day 180 as diversity fell. Few recipient clonotypes overlapped donors; over 95% were de novo at given depth. Cells were unsorted, so CD4 and CD8 contributions were not separated.

With respect to this clone: Antigen: not known.

Samples: about 28 days before transplant, then days 30, 100 and 180 after. V lost 5 bases and J lost 8; bases outside the gene matches: 12. This CDR3 comprises 15 residues. The germline gives CDR1 GTSNPN, CDR2 SVGIG (reference sequence). Profiling relied on immunoSEQ multiplex PCR, and the TCRdb table lists in-frame clones only, not all of them. The sample includes more than 10,000 clones, about four fifths of them seen just once. The genes are TRBV30 and TRBJ2-1; TRBD2 matches at 10 bases. The specimen comprised PBMCs, sampled 100 days after allogeneic stem cell transplant. This sequence originates from a female patient in her 40s who had an allogeneic stem cell transplant from a related donor, so T cells may come from the graft donor. Some clones in this sample may be carry-over from other donors' samples. CDR3 in amino acids: CAWGGASGSFDEQFF. The CDR3 DNA is TGTGCCTGGGGGGGGGCTAGCGGGAGTTTCGATGAGCAGTTCTTC.